The clone carrying this T cell receptor beta chain was detected a few times. Its antigen is as yet unknown. These data belong to a study of T cells in Graves' hyperthyroidism and ophthalmopathy. Patients between 18 and 65 years old had hyperthyroidism, newly diagnosed and lasting under 2 months. The blood was taken when hyperthyroidism was first diagnosed, before any ophthalmopathy symptoms showed up. Regions amplified from RNA transcripts were the TCR beta CDR3 regions. HTBI primers were used for first-round RT-PCR of the TCR CDR3. Each CDR3 protein gets one entry after TCRdb re-called the multiplex PCR reads with MiXCR. The sample has 730,000 or so distinct CDR3 sequences, around 20% seen once. Study-level points and caveats: Blood also showed most of the thyroid clonotypes that were expanded above 0.001. In simple terms, a model built on 13 V-J features told ophthalmopathy apart from stable hyperthyroidism.

Trimming removed 5 bases from V and 3 bases from J; junction bases left unmatched: 6. This CDR3 is built from 15 residues. CDR1 MNHNS and CDR2 SASEGT come from the germline V gene. The chain combines TRBV6-1 with TRBJ1-5; TRBD1 aligns across 8 bases. The sequenced sample was blood. The sequence was collected from a woman aged 45-65 years with Graves' hyperthyroidism that later progressed to Graves' ophthalmopathy. The DNA of the CDR3 is TGTGCCAGCAGTTGGGACAGGCAGGTCAATCAGCCCCAGCATTTT. Encoded protein: CASSWDRQVNQPQHF.